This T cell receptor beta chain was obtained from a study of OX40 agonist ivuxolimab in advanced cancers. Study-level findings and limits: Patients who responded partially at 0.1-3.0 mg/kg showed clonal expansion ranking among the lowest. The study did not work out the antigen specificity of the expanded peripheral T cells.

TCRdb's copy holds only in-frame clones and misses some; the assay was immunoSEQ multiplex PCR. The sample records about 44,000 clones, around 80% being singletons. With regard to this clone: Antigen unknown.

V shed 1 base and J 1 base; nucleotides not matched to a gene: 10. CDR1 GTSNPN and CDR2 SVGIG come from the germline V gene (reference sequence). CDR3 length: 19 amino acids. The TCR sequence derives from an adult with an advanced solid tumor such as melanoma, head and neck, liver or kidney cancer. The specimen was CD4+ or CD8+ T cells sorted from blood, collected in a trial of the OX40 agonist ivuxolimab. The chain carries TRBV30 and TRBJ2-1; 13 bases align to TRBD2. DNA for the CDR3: TGTGCCTGGAGTGATGGGACTAGCGGGATTGGAAGGTCCTACAATGAGCAGTTCTTC. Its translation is CAWSDGTSGIGRSYNEQFF.